Presented here are 25 T cell receptor beta chains from one specimen sequenced in a study of cytomegalovirus exposure and HLA in healthy donors. PCR employed 60 Vbeta and 13 Jbeta primers. The assay was immunoSEQ multiplex PCR, and TCRdb's table has in-frame clones only and misses some. The sample yields 130,000 to 150,000 clones, more than 75% seen once. The sample taken for sequencing was PBMCs. Receptors originate from a man aged 18-30 years in good health and CMV-seronegative.

The chain employs TRBV5-4 and TRBJ1-1, with D possibly TRBD1 on 5 matching bases. This CDR3 region has 14 residues. The V end was cut by 0 bases, the J end by 1 base, with 7 bases between. CDR1 and CDR2 from the germline V gene are SGHNT and YYREEE (reference sequence). The CDR3 bases are TGTGCCAGCAGCTTGGATGGGGCGAACACTGAAGCTTTCTTT. It encodes CASSLDGANTEAFF.

As concerns this clone: Different DNA sequences within this sample yield the same CDR3. The chain recombines TRBV27 with TRBJ1-5; TRBD1 aligns across 8 bases. Looked up from germline, CDR1 is MNHEY and CDR2 is SMNVEV (reference sequence). V shed 4 bases, J shed 5 bases, and the junction held 10 bases outside the gene matches. The CDR3 sequence is 16 residues long. This CDR3 reads CASSSRTGTRYQPQHF. In DNA form, the CDR3 reads TGTGCCAGCAGTTCGCGGACAGGGACGCGATATCAGCCCCAGCATTTT.

The chain is built from TRBV4-1 and TRBJ1-2; D may be TRBD1 (5 bases). CDR3 length: 14 amino acids. V lost 4 bases and J lost 2, with 11 bases in between. In germline, CDR1 is MGHRA, CDR2 YSYEKL. CDR3 DNA: TGCGCCAGCAGCCTCGCCCGGGGGAACTATGGCTACACCTTC. Translated, it gives CASSLARGNYGYTF.

This chain uses TRBV2 with TRBJ1-1, with D unclear. CDR1 is SNHLY and CDR2 is FYNNEI in the germline V gene. The CDR3 totals 12 residues. V lost 4 bases to trimming and J lost 11 bases, with 14 bases between them. Here the CDR3 DNA reads TGTGCCAGCAGTGTGGTTCGGTTTCGGGCTTTCTTT. The encoded protein is CASSVVRFRAFF.

The J gene is TRBJ1-5, the V gene TRBV6-1; no clear D gene. Germline V gives CDR1 MNHNS, CDR2 SASEGT. With 8 bases removed from V and 6 bases from J, the gap between germline ends came to 14 bases. This CDR3 comprises 13 residues. The DNA of the CDR3 is TGTGCCAGCTCGCCCCTTCCTAGTCAGCCCCAGCATTTT. It codes for CASSPLPSQPQHF.

This clone was counted a single time. The chain links TRBV9 to TRBJ2-3; no clear D gene. Germline V lookup: CDR1 SGDLS, CDR2 YYNGEE. Deletions cut 2 bases from V and 5 bases from J, with 12 bases between. The CDR3 extends over 14 amino acids. The CDR3 loop is CASSVSFSQDTQYF. The CDR3 coding sequence is TGTGCCAGCAGCGTCTCCTTTAGCCAAGATACGCAGTATTTT.

This chain connects TRBV28 to TRBJ1-5; a weak D match, TRBD1 (6 bases). Germline V lookup: CDR1 MDHEN, CDR2 SYDVKM. The V end was cut by 2 bases, the J end by 1 base, with 9 bases between. The CDR3 is 15 amino acids. Written as DNA, the CDR3 is TGTGCCAGCAGTTTACAGGGGCCGAGCAATCAGCCCCAGCATTTT. This translates into CASSLQGPSNQPQHF.

The table lists this clone with a count of one. J is TRBJ1-1 and V is TRBV9; D unclear. Trimming stripped 0 bases from V and 0 bases from J, with 9 bases between. The CDR3 runs 15 residues. CDR1 SGDLS and CDR2 YYNGEE come from the germline V gene. Here the CDR3 reads CASSVDVNMNTEAFF. As DNA, the CDR3 is TGTGCCAGCAGCGTAGATGTTAATATGAACACTGAAGCTTTCTTT.

The chain links TRBV5-5 to TRBJ1-2; weak D call: TRBD1 (5 bases). Germline V gives CDR1 SGHKS, CDR2 YYEKEE (reference sequence). The CDR3 runs 15 residues. Trimming shortened V by 0 bases and J by 5 bases, and 14 bases separated the two germline ends. The CDR3 spells CASSLGRETLYGYTF. In DNA form, the CDR3 reads TGTGCCAGCAGCTTGGGCAGGGAAACCCTATATGGCTACACCTTC.

The chain couples TRBV7-9 to TRBJ2-7; TRBD1 matches at 7 bases. Germline V gives CDR1 SEHNR, CDR2 FQNEAQ (reference sequence). The CDR3 is 13 amino acids. The V gene end was trimmed by 4 bases and the J gene end by 7 bases; junction bases not matched to a gene: 7. The CDR3 sequence is CASSSTGPGEQYF. CDR3 DNA: TGTGCCAGCAGCTCGACAGGGCCGGGGGAGCAGTACTTC.

This clone was seen only a few times. The chain uses TRBV6-4 and TRBJ2-4; D ambiguous. Trimming left V 3 bases short and J 9 bases short, with 12 bases between. Germline-derived CDR1 and CDR2 are MRHNA and SNTAGT. The CDR3 sequence is 13 residues long. The CDR3 DNA reads TGTGCCAGCAGTGATACCCCCACTGGCATTCAGTACTTC. It encodes CASSDTPTGIQYF.

The V call is TRBV9, the J call TRBJ2-7; D possibly corresponds to TRBD1 (6 bases). Per germline, CDR1 SGDLS and CDR2 YYNGEE. Trimming removed 0 bases from V and 2 bases from J, with 12 bases in between. The CDR3 contains 15 residues. The CDR3 nucleotides are TGTGCCAGCAGCGTAGGGGCAGGGGAGACCTACGAGCAGTACTTC. Its translation: CASSVGAGETYEQYF.

The chain joins TRBV5-1 to TRBJ2-7, with D possibly being TRBD2 (6 bases). V lost 0 bases, J lost 5 bases, and 9 bases lay in between. This CDR3 has 13 residues. CDR1 is SGHRS and CDR2 is YFSETQ in the germline V gene. CDR3 DNA sequence: TGCGCCAGCAGCTTGGTCGGGAGCAACGAGCAGTACTTC. It yields the protein CASSLVGSNEQYF.

The chain couples TRBV7-9 to TRBJ2-2; D remains unclear. Deletions cut 1 base from V and 2 bases from J, with 8 bases between. Germline loops: CDR1 SEHNR, CDR2 FQNEAQ (reference sequence). This CDR3 region has 15 residues. The CDR3 DNA sequence: TGTGCCAGCAGCTTAGTTACCGGTAACACCGGGGAGCTGTTTTTT. Protein: CASSLVTGNTGELFF.

The V and J genes are TRBV11-3 and TRBJ1-1, with D possibly TRBD1 on 6 matching bases. The CDR3 contains 14 residues. Germline lookup yields CDR1 SGHNT and CDR2 YENEEA. The V gene lost 5 bases and the J gene lost 8 bases, with 18 bases spanning the gap. CDR3 residues: CASSLTGLPGEAFF. CDR3 coding DNA: TGTGCCAGCAGCCTCACAGGGCTCCCGGGGGAAGCTTTCTTT.

V gene TRBV4-1 combines with J gene TRBJ2-1; 10 nucleotides match TRBD1. Per germline, CDR1 MGHRA and CDR2 YSYEKL. The CDR3 extends over 16 amino acids. With 1 base clipped from V and 6 bases from J, the junction kept 6 bases outside the gene matches. This chain's CDR3 is CASSQAGTGAVNEQFF. The CDR3 DNA sequence: TGCGCCAGCAGCCAAGCCGGGACAGGGGCAGTCAATGAGCAGTTCTTC.

The chain links TRBV21-1 to TRBJ2-4; TRBD1 was called by the table and not checked on the DNA. TRBV21-1 is described as a pseudogene. The length of the CDR3 is 14 residues. This CDR3 is CASRSDRAKNIQYF. Written as DNA, the CDR3 is TGTGCCAGCAGGTCAGACAGGGCCAAAAACATTCAGTACTTC.

The chain combines TRBV7-2 with TRBJ2-7; weak D call: TRBD1 (6 bases). CDR1 is SGHTA, CDR2 FQGNSA, per germline. V lost 2 bases and J lost 6, with 14 bases in between. The CDR3 is 14 residues long. CDR3 in DNA: TGTGCCAGCAGCTTACGACGGACAGTCGTCGAGCAGTACTTC. Protein product: CASSLRRTVVEQYF.

The rearrangement joins TRBV29-1 to TRBJ2-5; D is perhaps TRBD1 (6 bases). The CDR3 is 13 amino acids. Deletions cut 7 bases from V and 4 bases from J, with 16 bases between. Germline CDR1 and CDR2: SQVTM and ANQGSEA. As DNA, the CDR3 is TGCAGCGACCTGACAGGAGAGGGAGAGACCCAGTACTTC. This sequence encodes CSDLTGEGETQYF.

The chain recombines TRBV28 with TRBJ2-7; tentatively, D is TRBD1 (7 bases). V was trimmed by 6 bases and J by 4 bases, leaving 16 bases between them. The CDR3 is made up of 14 amino acids. In germline, CDR1 is MDHEN, CDR2 SYDVKM. Here the CDR3 DNA reads TGTGCCAGCAGCCCCCCACAGGGGAGGTACGAGCAGTACTTC. This encodes CASSPPQGRYEQYF.

The chain uses TRBV19 and TRBJ1-5; 8 bases line up with TRBD1. The CDR3 covers 16 residues. Trimming cost V 5 bases and J 0 bases; bases outside gene matches: 6. The germline V gene encodes CDR1 LNHDA and CDR2 SQIVND (reference sequence). The CDR3 sequence is CASSPRQGNSNQPQHF. Written as DNA, the CDR3 is TGTGCCAGTAGTCCTCGACAGGGGAATAGCAATCAGCCCCAGCATTTT.

This chain links TRBV6-1 with TRBJ1-3, with 8 bases lining up with TRBD1. V trimming: 4 bases; J trimming: 6 bases; junction bases outside the gene matches: 11. Germline V gene lookup returns CDR1 MNHNS and CDR2 SASEGT. This CDR3 contains 16 residues. The CDR3 region has the DNA TGTGCCAGCAGTGGACGGACAGGGTGGAGCCCAAACACCATATATTTT. Its translation: CASSGRTGWSPNTIYF.

This chain joins TRBV6-6 and TRBJ1-1; 10 bases map to TRBD1. The CDR3 extends over 15 amino acids. The germline CDR1 and CDR2 sequences are MNHNY and SVGAGI (reference sequence). V shed 7 bases and J 1 base; nucleotides not matched to a gene: 6. In nucleotides, the CDR3 is TGTGCCAGCACCCACGGGGACAGGGGGAACACTGAAGCTTTCTTT. Protein sequence: CASTHGDRGNTEAFF.

The V and J genes are TRBV5-6 and TRBJ2-3; D gene unclear. With 1 base removed from V and 0 bases from J, the gap between germline ends came to 9 bases. The CDR3 loop spans 15 amino acids. Germline V lookup: CDR1 SGHDT, CDR2 YYEEEE. CDR3 protein: CASSLWQMSTDTQYF. The CDR3 nucleotides are TGTGCCAGCAGCTTGTGGCAGATGAGCACAGATACGCAGTATTTT.

Only a few counts were recorded for this clone. V and J are TRBV7-3 and TRBJ1-1; 7 positions agree with TRBD1. The V gene's germline CDR1 is SGHTA and CDR2 FQGTGA. The CDR3 runs 14 residues. V shed 6 bases, J shed 2 bases, and the junction held 6 bases outside the gene matches. The CDR3 spells CASSTGVGNTEAFF. For the CDR3, the DNA is TGTGCCAGCAGTACAGGGGTTGGCAACACTGAAGCTTTCTTT. Looking up the rest from reference TRBV7-3 and TRBJ1-1 gives the full variable domain: GAGVSQTPSNKVTEKGKYVELRCDPISGHTALYWYRQSLGQGPEFLIYFQGTGAADDSGLPNDRFFAVRPEGSVSTLKIQRTERGDSAVYLCASSTGVGNTEAFFGQGTRLTVV.